A selection of T cell receptor beta chains follows, all from one sample in a study of OX40 agonist ivuxolimab in advanced cancers. TCRdb's copy holds only in-frame clones and misses some; the assay was immunoSEQ multiplex PCR. The sample lists roughly 100,000 clones; around four fifths were seen once. Sample: CD4+ or CD8+ T cells sorted from blood, taken in a trial of the OX40 agonist ivuxolimab. Source of these receptors: an adult with an advanced solid tumor such as melanoma, head and neck, liver or kidney cancer. Both conserved end residues are part of each CDR3. Each record gives: V gene, J gene, clone size, CDR3 length, D gene, CDR3 protein, CDR3 DNA. A D gene is named only where the DNA matches it firmly. For some rows the clone size is stated as once, few or many, or as a class when expanded; others skip it.

TRBV11-2,TRBJ1-2,.,14,TRBD1,CASSGDRGGYGYTF,TGTGCCAGCAGCGGCGACAGGGGGGGCTATGGCTACACCTTC
TRBV15,TRBJ2-2,.,14,.,CATSRERQTGELFF,TGTGCCACCAGCAGAGAACGGCAAACCGGGGAGCTGTTTTTT
TRBV9,TRBJ2-2,.,15,.,CASSVGSIDTGELFF,TGTGCCAGCAGCGTAGGGTCTATCGACACCGGGGAGCTGTTTTTT
TRBV11-2,TRBJ1-6,once,17,TRBD1,CASSLGGGLGYNSPLHF,TGTGCCAGCAGCTTAGGAGGGGGCTTAGGTTATAATTCACCCCTCCACTTT
TRBV19,TRBJ1-5,.,15,.,CASTMGLRYNQPQHF,TGTGCCAGTACCATGGGCCTTCGCTACAATCAGCCCCAGCATTTT
TRBV7-2,TRBJ1-3,few,15,.,CASSARLSSGNTIYF,TGTGCCAGCAGCGCGCGCCTCAGCTCTGGAAACACCATATATTTT
TRBV11-2,TRBJ2-7,.,13,.,CASSPDRFYEQYF,TGTGCCAGCAGCCCGGACAGATTCTACGAGCAGTACTTC
TRBV18,TRBJ2-7,.,14,TRBD1,CASSPGTEAYGQYF,TGTGCCAGCTCACCCGGGACAGAAGCCTACGGGCAGTACTTC
TRBV5-4,TRBJ2-4,.,15,TRBD1,CASSLRQGEVDIQYF,TGTGCCAGCAGCTTAAGACAGGGGGAGGTGGACATTCAGTACTTC
TRBV18,TRBJ1-4,.,16,.,CASSPRGFGTNEKLFF,TGTGCCAGCTCACCGCGCGGGTTTGGAACTAATGAAAAACTGTTTTTT
TRBV2,TRBJ1-2,.,13,TRBD1,CASTGTGGLGYTF,TGTGCCAGCACCGGGACAGGGGGCCTTGGCTACACCTTC
TRBV28,TRBJ2-1,once,16,TRBD2,CASSSPSGGTQNEQFF,TGTGCCAGCAGTTCTCCTAGCGGGGGGACCCAAAATGAGCAGTTCTTC
TRBV2,TRBJ1-2,.,10,TRBD1,CASGQGGYTF,TGTGCCAGCGGACAGGGTGGCTACACCTTC
TRBV7-3,TRBJ1-1,.,13,.,CASSTREGAEAFF,TGTGCCAGCAGCACTCGAGAGGGGGCTGAAGCTTTCTTT
TRBV2,TRBJ2-3,.,15,TRBD2,CASSRARGLGDTQYF,TGTGCCAGCAGTAGAGCGCGGGGGTTGGGAGATACGCAGTATTTT
TRBV28,TRBJ1-5,.,18,.,CASSLGAGAGNSNQPQHF,TGTGCCAGCAGTTTAGGCGCAGGGGCCGGTAATAGCAATCAGCCCCAGCATTTT
TRBV10-3,TRBJ1-6,.,15,TRBD1,CAISEADRGYAPLHF,TGTGCCATCAGTGAGGCCGACAGGGGCTATGCTCCCCTCCACTTT
TRBV10-1,TRBJ2-2,.,14,.,CASSVLLGSGELFF,TGCGCCAGCAGTGTTTTGTTGGGGTCCGGGGAGCTGTTTTTT
TRBV18,TRBJ1-2,.,13,.,CASSPGGERRYTF,TGTGCCAGCTCCCCCGGGGGGGAAAGACGCTACACCTTC
TRBV27,TRBJ1-1,.,13,.,CATHQGFGTEAFF,TGTGCCACCCATCAGGGGTTTGGCACTGAAGCTTTCTTT
TRBV11-2,TRBJ1-1,.,15,TRBD1,CASSSTSTGGTEAFF,TGTGCCAGCAGCTCCACATCTACAGGGGGCACTGAAGCTTTCTTT
TRBV7-9,TRBJ1-2,few,12,.,CAIQPGNYGYTF,TGTGCCATTCAACCGGGTAACTATGGCTACACCTTC
TRBV6-5,TRBJ2-5,.,15,.,CASSYSTTWSETQYF,TGTGCCAGCAGTTACTCGACTACCTGGAGTGAGACCCAGTACTTC
TRBV5-1,TRBJ2-4,.,14,.,CASSLVQGQNIQYF,TGCGCCAGCAGCTTGGTCCAGGGGCAAAACATTCAGTACTTC
TRBV28,TRBJ1-5,medium-sized,17,.,CASSLIPTGFSNQPQHF,TGTGCCAGCAGTTTAATTCCCACAGGGTTTAGCAATCAGCCCCAGCATTTT
TRBV27,TRBJ1-1,.,16,.,CASSLDRNYMNTEAFF,TGTGCCAGCAGCTTGGACAGAAACTACATGAACACTGAAGCTTTCTTT
TRBV5-6,TRBJ2-1,.,14,TRBD1,CASRDRGSYNEQFF,TGTGCCAGCCGCGACAGGGGGTCGTACAATGAGCAGTTCTTC
TRBV5-1,TRBJ2-2,.,15,.,CASTARDTGTGELFF,TGCGCCAGCACCGCAAGGGACACCGGCACCGGGGAGCTGTTTTTT
TRBV7-2,TRBJ1-4,few,12,.,CASSLLNEKLFF,TGTGCCAGCAGCTTACTTAATGAAAAACTGTTTTTT
TRBV7-2,TRBJ2-2,few,15,.,CASSLVASNTGELFF,TGTGCCAGCAGCTTGGTAGCGTCGAACACCGGGGAGCTGTTTTTT
TRBV5-4,TRBJ1-3,once,15,.,CASSPGGSSGNTIYF,TGTGCCAGCAGCCCCGGAGGTTCCTCTGGAAACACCATATATTTT
TRBV5-4,TRBJ2-2,.,14,TRBD1,CASSFRDRNGELFF,TGTGCCAGCAGCTTCCGGGACAGAAACGGGGAGCTGTTTTTT
TRBV7-9,TRBJ2-4,.,14,TRBD1,CASSARQGANIQYF,TGTGCCAGCAGCGCCAGACAGGGGGCGAACATTCAGTACTTC
TRBV27,TRBJ2-6,.,15,.,CASSPSYSGANVLTF,TGTGCCAGCAGTCCAAGCTACTCTGGGGCCAACGTCCTGACTTTC
TRBV18,TRBJ2-1,.,16,TRBD2,CASSRGTSGNPNEQFF,TGTGCCAGCTCAAGAGGGACTAGCGGGAACCCCAATGAGCAGTTCTTC
TRBV4-3,TRBJ2-2,.,15,.,CASSQDVGVTGELFF,TGCGCCAGCAGCCAAGATGTGGGAGTGACCGGGGAGCTGTTTTTT
TRBV14,TRBJ2-3,once,16,.,CASSQPLGSVPDTQYF,TGTGCCAGCAGCCAACCTTTAGGCAGTGTCCCAGATACGCAGTATTTT
TRBV4-2,TRBJ1-6,.,15,TRBD1,CASSHGTERVSPLHF,TGTGCCAGCAGCCACGGGACAGAACGAGTTTCGCCCCTCCACTTT
TRBV7-6,TRBJ1-6,.,16,.,CASSPTVSSYNSPLHF,TGTGCCAGCAGCCCGACGGTGAGCTCCTATAATTCACCCCTCCACTTT
TRBV5-1,TRBJ1-6,once,13,.,CASSLQPNSPLHF,TGCGCCAGCAGCTTACAGCCCAATTCACCCCTCCACTTT
TRBV19,TRBJ1-3,.,16,.,CASRKGTGSSGNTIYF,TGTGCCAGTAGAAAAGGCACAGGGAGCTCTGGAAACACCATATATTTT
TRBV10-1,TRBJ2-1,.,17,.,CASSESRQASSYNEQFF,TGCGCCAGCAGTGAGTCGAGGCAGGCGAGCTCCTACAATGAGCAGTTCTTC
TRBV5-5,TRBJ2-3,.,15,TRBD1,CASSLGQGDTDTQYF,TGTGCCAGCAGCTTGGGACAGGGAGACACAGATACGCAGTATTTT
TRBV18,TRBJ2-2,.,16,.,CASSPNWAANTGELFF,TGTGCCAGCTCACCTAATTGGGCCGCGAACACCGGGGAGCTGTTTTTT
TRBV28,TRBJ2-5,.,14,.,CASSFPDTKETQYF,TGTGCCAGCAGTTTCCCGGACACAAAGGAGACCCAGTACTTC
TRBV21-1,TRBJ1-1,once,14,.,CASVIEGGNTEAFF,TGTGCCAGCGTTATTGAGGGCGGGAACACTGAAGCTTTCTTT
TRBV7-9,TRBJ1-2,once,14,.,CASSHPLRVYGYTF,TGTGCCAGCAGTCACCCCTTGAGGGTTTATGGCTACACCTTC
TRBV5-1,TRBJ2-3,.,14,.,CASSFGRTTDTQYF,TGCGCCAGCAGCTTTGGGAGAACGACAGATACGCAGTATTTT
TRBV9,TRBJ2-3,.,17,TRBD2,CASSVPSGDPGYDGQYF,TGTGCCAGCAGCGTACCTAGCGGGGACCCGGGGTATGATGGGCAGTATTTT
TRBV21-1,TRBJ1-4,.,15,.,CASSKGRQGAEKLFF,TGTGCCAGCAGCAAAGGTAGGCAGGGAGCTGAAAAACTGTTTTTT
TRBV7-2,TRBJ2-7,few,14,.,CASSSGRGPLEQYF,TGTGCCAGCAGCTCTGGGCGGGGCCCCCTCGAGCAGTACTTC
TRBV11-2,TRBJ2-3,.,13,.,CASSLDTEDTQYF,TGTGCCAGCAGCTTAGACACAGAGGATACGCAGTATTTT
TRBV7-3,TRBJ1-6,.,14,.,CASRLLIGTPAVHF,TGTGCCAGCAGACTACTCATAGGGACGCCGGCCGTCCACTTT